These 15 T cell receptor beta chains share one sample of origin, sequenced in a study of cytomegalovirus exposure and HLA in healthy donors. PCR amplification relied on 60 Vbeta primers (plus 13 Jbeta primers). Some clones are missing from TCRdb's copy, which holds only in-frame ones; the method was immunoSEQ multiplex PCR. The sample lists roughly 61,000 clones, 75% to 85% occurring once. The sequenced sample was PBMCs. The receptors stem from a male donor in good health and CMV-seronegative.

The rearrangement uses TRBV2 and TRBJ2-5; 8 bases are a match to TRBD2. The germline V gene has CDR1 SNHLY and CDR2 FYNNEI. The CDR3 has 12 residues. Germline trimming cut 6 bases from V and 5 bases from J; bases unmatched to any gene: 2. The CDR3 sequence: CASRAGGETQYF. As DNA, the CDR3 is TGTGCCAGCAGGGCGGGGGGCGAGACCCAGTACTTC.

The chain has TRBV14 and TRBJ1-1; TRBD1 agrees at 7 bases. V shed 5 bases and J 2 bases; nucleotides not matched to a gene: 8. This CDR3 region has 15 residues. The V gene's germline CDR1 is SGHDN and CDR2 FVKESK. CDR3 protein: CASSKLDRSNTEAFF. The CDR3 DNA reads as TGTGCCAGCAGCAAACTGGACAGGAGTAACACTGAAGCTTTCTTT.

The CDR3, as DNA: TGTGCCAGCAGCGTAGATTGGACTAGCGGTGACTACGAGCAGTACTTC. It specifies CASSVDWTSGDYEQYF. This rearrangement joins TRBV9 to TRBJ2-7; 10 bases are shared with TRBD2. The CDR3 runs to 16 residues. Germline V gene lookup returns CDR1 SGDLS and CDR2 YYNGEE. Losses at the gene ends were 0 bases for V and 3 bases for J; bases not matched to a gene: 6. Using reference TRBV9 and TRBJ2-7 for the parts outside the CDR3, the full variable domain is DSGVTQTPKHLITATGQRVTLRCSPRSGDLSVYWYQQSLDQGLQFLIQYYNGEERAKGNILERFSAQQFPDLHSELNLSSLELGDSALYFCASSVDWTSGDYEQYFGPGTRLTVT.

V is TRBV10-1 and J is TRBJ1-1; unclear D gene. Trimming removed 0 bases from V and 1 base from J, with 21 bases in between. Germline lookup yields CDR1 WNHNN and CDR2 SYGVQD (reference sequence). The length of the CDR3 is 19 residues. In DNA form, the CDR3 reads TGCGCCAGCAGTGAGTCCTTGTCAGGTCACGAACAGCAGAACACTGAAGCTTTCTTT. It specifies CASSESLSGHEQQNTEAFF.

V and J are TRBV6-4 and TRBJ2-1; 9 bases fit TRBD1. CDR1 MRHNA and CDR2 SNTAGT come from the germline V gene. Germline trimming cut 2 bases from V and 5 bases from J; bases unmatched to any gene: 4. CDR3 size: 15 residues. The CDR3 DNA reads TGTGCCAGCAGTGACGGGGGACAGGGCCACAATGAGCAGTTCTTC. Its translation: CASSDGGQGHNEQFF.

The rearrangement uses TRBV9 and TRBJ1-5, with 8 nucleotides matching TRBD1. Per the germline V gene, CDR1 is SGDLS and CDR2 is YYNGEE. V was clipped by 5 bases and J by 1 base; unmatched bases: 14. CDR3 size: 18 residues. This chain's CDR3 is CASRKSRRGLMSNQPQHF. As DNA, the CDR3 is TGTGCCAGCAGGAAATCCCGCAGGGGGCTTATGAGCAATCAGCCCCAGCATTTT.

The chain carries TRBV5-6 and TRBJ2-1; 9 positions agree with TRBD2. Germline V gives CDR1 SGHDT, CDR2 YYEEEE. V gave up 1 base and J gave up 8 bases; unmatched junction bases: 7. The CDR3 totals 15 residues. CDR3 residues: CASSLLAGPPDEQFF. The DNA for the CDR3 is TGTGCCAGCAGCTTGCTAGCGGGGCCGCCCGATGAGCAGTTCTTC.

V gene TRBV30 combines with J gene TRBJ2-5, with 8 bases matching TRBD1. CDR3 size: 14 residues. Germline V gene sequence: CDR1 GTSNPN, CDR2 SVGIG (reference sequence). V shed 3 bases, J shed 5 bases, and the junction held 8 bases outside the gene matches. The CDR3: CAWRMTGDRETQYF. The CDR3 DNA reads TGTGCCTGGAGGATGACAGGGGATAGGGAGACCCAGTACTTC.

The chain is built from TRBV10-3 and TRBJ1-1; D gene unclear. This CDR3 comprises 13 residues. V was trimmed by 6 bases and J by 0 bases, leaving 8 bases between them. Per germline, CDR1 ENHRY and CDR2 SYGVKD. The CDR3 region is CAIRTEMNTEAFF. In nucleotides, the CDR3 is TGTGCCATCAGAACAGAGATGAACACTGAAGCTTTCTTT.

The CDR3 DNA reads as TGTGCCAGTAGTCCCTCCGTGGGGGCGACAGATACGCAGTATTTT. Translation: CASSPSVGATDTQYF. The rearrangement uses TRBV19 and TRBJ2-3, with D possibly matching TRBD1 (6 bases). Germline V gene lookup returns CDR1 LNHDA and CDR2 SQIVND (reference sequence). The CDR3 covers 15 residues. Deletions cut 5 bases from V and 3 bases from J, with 15 bases between.

The V and J genes are TRBV2 and TRBJ1-5; tentatively, D is TRBD1 (5 bases). CDR1 SNHLY and CDR2 FYNNEI come from the germline V gene. The ends were cut back, 5 bases at V and 0 bases at J, with 11 bases in the middle. The CDR3 sequence is 15 residues long. The CDR3 DNA is TGTGCCAGCAGTTACAGGTTCAATAGCAATCAGCCCCAGCATTTT. Its protein is CASSYRFNSNQPQHF.

J is TRBJ2-7 and V is TRBV7-9; 13 nucleotides match TRBD2. There are 15 residues in the CDR3. Trimming removed 5 bases from V and 2 bases from J; junction bases left unmatched: 3. Per germline, CDR1 SEHNR and CDR2 FQNEAQ (reference sequence). CDR3 sequence reads: CASSQLAGGPYEQYF. The DNA for the CDR3 is TGTGCCAGCAGCCAACTAGCGGGGGGGCCCTACGAGCAGTACTTC. The whole variable domain, remainder taken from reference TRBV7-9 and TRBJ2-7, is DTGVSQNPRHKITKRGQNVTFRCDPISEHNRLYWYRQTLGQGPEFLTYFQNEAQLEKSRLLSDRFSAERPKGSFSTLEIQRTEQGDSAMYLCASSQLAGGPYEQYFGPGTRLTVT.

The rearrangement links TRBV30 to TRBJ2-7; tentatively, D is TRBD2 (5 bases). This CDR3 has 11 amino acids. The V gene lost 2 bases and the J gene lost 7 bases, with 9 bases spanning the gap. In germline, CDR1 is GTSNPN, CDR2 SVGIG (reference sequence). The CDR3 is CAWSLSGEQYF. DNA of the CDR3: TGTGCCTGGAGTCTCTCGGGAGAGCAGTACTTC.

This clone was recorded once. The chain carries TRBV5-4 and TRBJ1-2; 7 bases map to TRBD1. J gave up 2 bases and V 3 bases, and 7 bases lay outside the gene matches. Germline V gene lookup returns CDR1 SGHNT and CDR2 YYREEE (reference sequence). CDR3 size: 15 residues. The CDR3: CASSSPSTGNYGYTF. CDR3 sequence (DNA): TGTGCCAGCAGCTCGCCCTCGACAGGGAACTATGGCTACACCTTC.

V gene TRBV18 combines with J gene TRBJ1-2, with TRBD1 as a possible D gene (5 bases). Trimming pared 3 bases from V and 2 bases from J, leaving 7 bases between. The CDR3 spans 13 residues. CDR1 and CDR2 (germline): KGHSH, LQKENI. Written as DNA, the CDR3 is TGTGCCAGCTCACCCGACAGCAACTATGGCTACACCTTC. Translating it yields CASSPDSNYGYTF.